These 19 T cell receptor beta chains share one sample of origin, sequenced in a study of T cell responses to AZD1222 COVID-19 vaccine. The table came from immunoSEQ multiplex PCR; TCRdb's copy has only in-frame clones and leaves some out. The sample records 40,000 to 50,000 clones, approximately 88% being singletons. Sequencing used peripheral blood, obtained 28 days after the second AZD1222 dose. The receptors derive from an adult who received the AZD1222 COVID-19 vaccine.

The gene calls are TRBV7-2 and TRBJ2-5; tentative D call: TRBD1 (6 bases). CDR3 length: 13 amino acids. Germline V gives CDR1 SGHTA, CDR2 FQGNSA. The V end lost 5 bases, the J end lost 5 bases, and 12 bases lay between the germline ends. The CDR3 sequence: CASSGFTGETQYF. The CDR3 DNA is TGTGCCAGCAGCGGATTTACAGGGGAGACCCAGTACTTC.

This chain links TRBV28 with TRBJ1-2; no reliable D call. Germline V gene sequence: CDR1 MDHEN, CDR2 SYDVKM. V dropped 3 bases and J dropped 2 bases, with 7 bases sitting between them. The CDR3 is 13 residues long. The CDR3 DNA follows: TGTGCCAGCAGTTTGGTGAGAAACTATGGCTACACCTTC. This encodes CASSLVRNYGYTF.

This chain uses TRBV13 with TRBJ1-3; unclear D gene. The CDR3 consists of 14 residues. Germline V gives CDR1 PRHDT, CDR2 FYEKMQ (reference sequence). The germline V and J ends were trimmed by 4 bases and 0 bases, with 7 bases remaining between them. The CDR3 region has the DNA TGTGCCAGCAGCTCTACCTACTCTGGAAACACCATATATTTT. It encodes CASSSTYSGNTIYF.

This chain connects TRBV4-3 to TRBJ1-2, with TRBD1 as a possible D gene (5 bases). The CDR3 length is 12 residues. The germline V gene encodes CDR1 LGHNA and CDR2 YSLEER. V lost 3 bases, J lost 4 bases, and 6 bases lay in between. CDR3 region: CASSQGTYGYTF. CDR3 in DNA: TGCGCCAGCAGCCAGGGGACCTATGGCTACACCTTC.

As to this clone: An end of the junction differs from the germline gene, which may be a read error. V is TRBV3-1 (or the pseudogene TRBV3-2) and J is TRBJ2-5, with 7 positions matching TRBD2. Germline V lookup: CDR1 LGHDT, CDR2 YNNKEL (reference sequence). This CDR3 contains 14 residues. The CDR3 nucleotides are TGTGCCAGCAACCAAGGGGACTACGAGCCCGCCCAGTACTTC. Translated, it gives CASNQGDYEPAQYF.

The chain links TRBV7-2 to TRBJ2-7; 9 bases map to TRBD1. CDR1 and CDR2 from the germline V gene are SGHTA and FQGNSA. The CDR3 length is 15 residues. The junction had 8 bases not matched to a gene; V was cut back by 2 bases and J by 6 bases. The CDR3 DNA is TGTGCCAGCAGCTTACGGGACAGGGCCGGTGGCGAGCAGTACTTC. It is translated as CASSLRDRAGGEQYF.

This clone showed up just once. Here the CDR3 reads CASSPYLSNTGELFF. As DNA, the CDR3 is TGCGCCAGCAGCCCCTACCTGTCCAACACCGGGGAGCTGTTTTTT. This chain uses TRBV5-1 with TRBJ2-2; D is undetermined. The CDR3 covers 15 residues. The V gene lost 4 bases and the J gene lost 2 bases, with 12 bases spanning the gap. Germline CDR1 is SGHRS and CDR2 is YFSETQ.

The CDR3, as DNA: TGTGCCAGCAGTGAGACAGACAGGGCCCTCTCCTACGAGCAGTACTTC. Its protein is CASSETDRALSYEQYF. This rearrangement joins TRBV25-1 to TRBJ2-7, with TRBD1 identical over 7 bases. Germline trimming cut 3 bases from V and 0 bases from J; bases unmatched to any gene: 8. In germline, CDR1 is MGHDK, CDR2 SYGVNS. The CDR3 loop spans 16 amino acids.

This clone has a handful of counts. This sequence joins TRBV6-2 or TRBV6-3 and TRBJ2-3, with 9 positions matching TRBD1. Trimming cost V 5 bases and J 3 bases; bases outside gene matches: 0. CDR1 and CDR2 (germline): MNHEY, SVGEGT. The CDR3 is 13 residues long. This CDR3 reads CASSGQGTDTQYF. CDR3 nucleotide sequence: TGTGCCAGCAGTGGACAGGGGACAGATACGCAGTATTTT.

The V and J genes are TRBV5-1 and TRBJ2-1, with D maybe TRBD1 (7 bases). CDR1 is SGHRS and CDR2 is YFSETQ in the germline V gene. With 5 bases removed from V and 6 bases from J, the gap between germline ends came to 21 bases. The CDR3 totals 16 residues. The CDR3 bases are TGCGCCAGCAGGGGGGGAGAACCGGGACAGAGCAATGAGCAGTTCTTC. This translates into CASRGGEPGQSNEQFF.

The chain has TRBV5-4 and TRBJ1-4; 11 bases are a match to TRBD1. Germline CDR1 reads SGHNT; CDR2 reads YYREEE (reference sequence). V shed 4 bases, J shed 8 bases, and the junction held 7 bases outside the gene matches. This CDR3 has 15 amino acids. The CDR3 loop is CASSLGTGGEEKLFF. CDR3 nucleotide sequence: TGTGCCAGCAGCCTAGGGACAGGGGGAGAAGAAAAACTGTTTTTT.

The chain has TRBV30 and TRBJ2-7; D may be TRBD2 (5 bases). V lost 6 bases and J 4 bases, leaving 7 bases between the germline ends. The CDR3 spans 10 residues. Germline loops: CDR1 GTSNPN, CDR2 SVGIG (reference sequence). The CDR3 DNA sequence: TGTGCCTGCGGACTGTACGAGCAGTACTTC. Amino acid sequence: CACGLYEQYF.

The chain links TRBV2 to TRBJ1-1; D is possibly TRBD1 (5 bases). CDR1 and CDR2 from the germline V gene are SNHLY and FYNNEI. The V end was cut by 4 bases, the J end by 3 bases, with 9 bases between. This CDR3 has 13 amino acids. CDR3 DNA: TGTGCCAGCAGTGTCAGGGTTGACACTGAAGCTTTCTTT. It codes for CASSVRVDTEAFF.

The chain recombines TRBV27 with TRBJ1-5; 8 bases map to TRBD1. CDR1 and CDR2 from the germline V gene are MNHEY and SMNVEV (reference sequence). The CDR3 spans 15 residues. V trimming: 7 bases; J trimming: 4 bases; junction bases outside the gene matches: 9. The CDR3 protein is CASMGAGGLNQPQHF. In DNA form, the CDR3 reads TGTGCCAGCATGGGGGCAGGGGGCCTTAATCAGCCCCAGCATTTT.

J is TRBJ2-3 and V is TRBV11-3; no clear D gene. Between the trimmed V and J ends, which lost 0 bases and 8 bases, there was a span of 9 bases. Germline V gene sequence: CDR1 SGHNT, CDR2 YENEEA. The length of the CDR3 is 13 residues. Written as DNA, the CDR3 is TGTGCCAGCAGCTTAGATCGTTCGGCTACGCAGTATTTT. Encoded protein: CASSLDRSATQYF.

V gene TRBV6-2 or TRBV6-3 combines with J gene TRBJ2-1, with 10 bases matching TRBD2. Germline CDR1 reads MNHEY; CDR2 reads SVGEGT. The V segment lost 3 bases and the J segment 5 bases; nucleotides outside the gene matches: 4. This CDR3 spans 15 amino acids. The CDR3 nucleotides read TGTGCCAGCAGTTATGGGGGACTAGCGAACAATGAGCAGTTCTTC. Translated: CASSYGGLANNEQFF.

The V and J genes are TRBV4-3 and TRBJ2-5; no clear D gene. Deletions cut 4 bases from V and 5 bases from J, with 14 bases between. Germline V gene sequence: CDR1 LGHNA, CDR2 YSLEER. This CDR3 is built from 14 residues. The CDR3 loop is CASSPSLGGETQYF. CDR3 coding DNA: TGCGCCAGCAGCCCTAGTTTAGGCGGCGAGACCCAGTACTTC.

The V gene is TRBV2, the J gene TRBJ1-4, with D possibly being TRBD1 (5 bases). The CDR3 consists of 15 residues. The V end lost 6 bases, the J end lost 4 bases, and 15 bases lay between the germline ends. Germline V lookup: CDR1 SNHLY, CDR2 FYNNEI. CDR3 nucleotide sequence: TGTGCCAGCAGCCCCACGGGACTAAATAATGAAAAACTGTTTTTT. It translates to CASSPTGLNNEKLFF.

The genes are TRBV7-3 and TRBJ1-3, with D unresolved. CDR1 is SGHTA, CDR2 FQGTGA, per germline. This CDR3 contains 15 residues. V shed 5 bases and J shed 2 bases, with 13 bases lying between them. CDR3: CASSAGGLPGNTIYF. CDR3 DNA: TGTGCCAGCAGCGCCGGAGGGCTGCCTGGAAACACCATATATTTT.